The sequence of this TCR beta chain was determined in a study of shared clonotypes between healthy human individuals. Study-wide background: Each donor contributed plates that comprised three CD4 naive, three CD4 memory, two CD8 naive and one CD8 memory. Study findings and constraints: It was the few donors that limited the genetic and exposure-history diversity represented.

Original data processing: Junction-only sequences without quality scores were provided by ImmunoSEQ, so filtering was different. Here immunoSEQ multiplex PCR was the method, and the copy in TCRdb shows in-frame clones only, minus some. V, J and clone size are those of that table, while D and trimming were read from the DNA. The sample shows approximately 500,000 clones, 90% to 96% of them seen only once. This CDR3 has 13 amino acids. CDR1 is MNHNS and CDR2 is SASEGT in the germline V gene. V lost 4 bases and J lost 1, with 7 bases in between. Remarks on this clone: Antigen: not known.

This TCR derives from a woman aged 25-40 years in good health. This chain joins TRBV6-1 and TRBJ1-1, with TRBD1 as a possible D gene (6 bases). Sequencing was performed on naive CD4+ T cells sorted from blood. The subset here: CD45RA+ positively selected. CDR3 residues: CASSAQGNTEAFF. DNA for the CDR3: TGTGCCAGCAGTGCACAGGGGAACACTGAAGCTTTCTTT.